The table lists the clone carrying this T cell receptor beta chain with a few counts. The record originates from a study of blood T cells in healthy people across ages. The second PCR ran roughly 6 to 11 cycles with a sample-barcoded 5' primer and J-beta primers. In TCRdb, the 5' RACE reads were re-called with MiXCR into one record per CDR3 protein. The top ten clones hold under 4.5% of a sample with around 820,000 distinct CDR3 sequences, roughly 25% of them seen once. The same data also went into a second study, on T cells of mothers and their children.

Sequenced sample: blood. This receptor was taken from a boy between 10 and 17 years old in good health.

The CDR3: CASSIGTALRSGANVLTF. CDR3 sequence (DNA): TGCGCCAGCAGTATCGGGACAGCGCTACGATCTGGGGCCAACGTCCTGACTTTC. This sequence joins TRBV23-1 and TRBJ2-6, with 7 bases aligning to TRBD1. TRBV23-1 is assigned to the ORF class and has an uncertain function. Trimming cost V 5 bases and J 1 base; bases outside gene matches: 11. CDR3 length equals 18 residues.